This T cell receptor (beta chain) was profiled in a study of cytomegalovirus exposure and HLA in healthy donors. The study ran its PCR with 60 Vbeta and 13 Jbeta primers. Repertoires were generated with immunoSEQ multiplex PCR, while TCRdb's copy carries only in-frame clones and drops some. This table holds 33,000 or so clones, approximately 90% found once. With respect to this clone: Its antigen is not identified.

Per the germline V gene, CDR1 is SGHVS and CDR2 is FNYEAQ. Trimming removed 1 base from V and 0 bases from J, with 15 bases in between. This CDR3 has 18 residues. The study's findings and limits: Differences between HLA loci emerged in a later analysis of TCR association rates, with DRB1 most and HLA-C fewest. It is likely that the observed cluster of highly shared sequence variants was a sequencing artifact. In an earlier analysis, most TCR beta V segments were productive about 87% or about 30% of the time.

This sequence joins TRBV7-6 and TRBJ2-2; no clear D. The specimen was PBMCs. The clonotype originates from a woman aged 18-35 years in good health and CMV-seronegative. CDR3 sequence (DNA): TGTGCCAGCAGCTTAGGTTTTACCAGGAAAACGAACACCGGGGAGCTGTTTTTT. Protein product: CASSLGFTRKTNTGELFF.